The next 6 T cell receptor beta chains were all read from a single sample in a study of T cell repertoires in cytomegalovirus infection (dated by TCRdb to 2018 to 2020). These TCRs are of unknown antigen specificity. Explained via the paper, the treatment or condition label denotes: in vitro stimulation with specific CMV peptide epitopes to enrich CMV-specific T cells. Sequencing relied on an Illumina HiSeq 1500. The public reads were reanalyzed by TCRdb: fastp trimming at Q25, MiXCR alignment, in-frame beta chains only. Each entry merges the rows of one CDR3 protein and shows their most common DNA and genes. The sample profile shows 680,000 or so distinct CDR3 sequences; roughly 33% of them were found once. The top ten hold 18% of the sample. This sample comprised cultured PBMCs, obtained from culture after CMV antigen stimulation. These receptors all stem from a human donor in good health (CMV status not recorded). Some clones in this sample may be carry-over from other donors' samples.

The rearrangement uses TRBV5-1 and TRBJ1-1; unclear D gene. CDR1 and CDR2 from the germline V gene are SGHRS and YFSETQ. Trimming removed 1 base at V and 1 base at J, with 17 bases between. This CDR3 has 17 amino acids. CDR3 nucleotides: TGCGCCAGCAGCTTGTCGTGGCTTGGGTCGGGGAACACTGAAGCTTTCTTT. Translation gives CASSLSWLGSGNTEAFF.

The V and J genes are TRBV24-1 and TRBJ1-1; TRBD1 aligns across 8 bases. CDR1 is KGHDR, CDR2 SFDVKD, per germline. With 9 bases clipped from V and 5 bases from J, the junction kept 4 bases outside the gene matches. This CDR3 comprises 12 residues. The CDR3 here is CATPDRVTEAFF. CDR3 DNA: TGTGCCACCCCGGACAGGGTAACTGAAGCTTTCTTT.

The chain has TRBV6-6 and TRBJ2-7, with TRBD1 matching 8 bases. This CDR3 region has 15 residues. In germline, CDR1 is MNHNY, CDR2 SVGAGI (reference sequence). The trim removed 5 bases at V and 3 bases at J, leaving 9 bases unmatched. The CDR3 here is CASSGGRTGSYEQYF. CDR3 DNA: TGTGCCAGCAGTGGAGGGCGGACAGGGAGCTACGAGCAGTACTTC.

The chain joins TRBV7-9 to TRBJ2-1, with D tentatively TRBD1 or TRBD2 (6 bases each). V was pared by 5 bases and J by 5 bases, with 19 bases between. CDR3 size: 16 residues. Germline V CDR1 and CDR2: SEHNR, FQNEAQ (reference sequence). The DNA of the CDR3 is TGTGCCAGCAGCCCCCCCCTCCCGGGGGCCGACAATGAGCAGTTCTTC. Translation gives CASSPPLPGADNEQFF.

Turning to this clonotype: At one of its ends the junction is not consistent with the germline gene, which may arise from a read error. V usage is TRBV5-1 and J usage is TRBJ2-7, with 7 bases matching TRBD1. Germline lookup yields CDR1 SGHRS and CDR2 YFSETQ. This CDR3 region has 13 residues. Written as DNA, the CDR3 is TGCGCCAGCAGCTTGGGACAGGGCGGCGAGCATTACTTC. Translation gives CASSLGQGGEHYF.

The chain carries TRBV20-1 and TRBJ1-3; no definite D call. The CDR3 loop spans 12 amino acids. Trimming stripped 1 base from V and 2 bases from J, with 3 bases between. Germline CDR1 and CDR2: DFQATT and SNEGSKA (reference sequence). In DNA, the CDR3 is TGCAGTGCTAGAGCTCCTGGAAACACCATATATTTT. Translating gives CSARAPGNTIYF.